Presented here are 20 T cell receptor beta chains from one specimen sequenced in a study of CD8 T cells in ankylosing spondylitis. TCRdb independently ran MiXCR on the 5' RACE reads; one entry per CDR3 protein. Counted here are about 540,000 distinct CDR3 sequences, roughly 13% occurring once; the ten biggest clones make up 6.8%. Whole-study results and caveats: The study identified a TCR beta motif of about eight highly homologous variants that appeared characteristic of ankylosing spondylitis blood.

What these receptors recognize is not known. Sequencing input: blood, either unsorted or a sorted T cell fraction (not recorded which). These TCRs come from a male donor with ankylosing spondylitis.

At least ten counts were recorded for this clonotype. The chain combines TRBV29-1 with TRBJ2-1; TRBD2 is a possible D gene (5 bases). Trimming stripped 3 bases from V and 0 bases from J, with 15 bases between. The germline V gene has CDR1 SQVTM and CDR2 ANQGSEA. The CDR3 spans 16 residues. CDR3 protein: CSVEKGGGGSYNEQFF. CDR3 bases: TGCAGCGTTGAGAAGGGCGGAGGCGGCTCCTACAATGAGCAGTTCTTC.

This clonotype was recorded a few times. This chain uses TRBV24-1 with TRBJ1-1; 8 bases are shared with TRBD1. With 4 bases clipped from V and 1 base from J, the junction kept 7 bases outside the gene matches. The germline gives CDR1 KGHDR, CDR2 SFDVKD. The CDR3 totals 16 residues. CDR3 sequence: CATSDRRTGPNTEAFF. CDR3 sequence (DNA): TGTGCCACCAGTGACCGGCGGACAGGGCCGAACACTGAAGCTTTCTTT.

The genes are TRBV20-1 and TRBJ2-3, with D maybe TRBD2 (5 bases). The CDR3 contains 15 residues. The V gene's germline CDR1 is DFQATT and CDR2 SNEGSKA (reference sequence). Trimming stripped 0 bases from V and 0 bases from J, with 10 bases between. CDR3 residues: CSARDKRISTDTQYF. The CDR3 DNA reads as TGCAGTGCTAGAGATAAGCGGATTAGCACAGATACGCAGTATTTT.

This clonotype was found many times. The J gene is TRBJ2-2, the V gene TRBV25-1; possibly TRBD1 or TRBD2 for D (5 bases each). This CDR3 is 17 amino acids long. The V gene lost 1 base and the J gene lost 5 bases, with 17 bases spanning the gap. The V gene's germline CDR1 is MGHDK and CDR2 SYGVNS. The CDR3 is CASSEWGSSRVTGELFF. The CDR3 bases are TGTGCCAGCAGTGAATGGGGGTCCTCTAGAGTAACCGGGGAGCTGTTTTTT.

The sample holds a few counts of this clonotype. A much larger clone lies one base from this, so it may be a read error. V and J are TRBV12-3 or TRBV12-4 and TRBJ1-1; 9 nucleotides line up with TRBD1. CDR3 length: 18 amino acids. Written as DNA, the CDR3 is TGTGCCTGCAGTTCACAGGGAGACAGGGGGAGGTTGGACACTGAAGCTTTCTTT. It yields the protein CACSSQGDRGRLDTEAFF.

The gene calls are TRBV5-6 and TRBJ2-3; D is perhaps TRBD2 (7 bases). CDR3 length equals 15 residues. The germline V gene has CDR1 SGHDT and CDR2 YYEEEE. The V end lost 3 bases, the J end lost 5 bases, and 16 bases lay between the germline ends. The chain's CDR3 is CASSSLARGGDTQYF. Written as DNA, the CDR3 is TGTGCCAGCAGCTCACTAGCGAGAGGGGGAGATACGCAGTATTTT.

This chain links TRBV5-6 with TRBJ2-1; D possibly matches TRBD1 or TRBD2 (5 bases each). Germline V gene lookup returns CDR1 SGHDT and CDR2 YYEEEE. This CDR3 has 15 amino acids. Trimming stripped 7 bases from V and 0 bases from J, with 14 bases between. The CDR3 loop is CASLGGTVSYNEQFF. The DNA for the CDR3 is TGTGCCAGCCTTGGGGGAACGGTCTCCTACAATGAGCAGTTCTTC.

The CDR3 region is CASSTPGPETQYF. The DNA for the CDR3 is TGTGCCAGCAGTACCCCAGGGCCAGAGACCCAGTACTTC. The chain combines TRBV2 with TRBJ2-5; maybe TRBD1 (5 bases). The CDR3 is 13 amino acids. Germline loops: CDR1 SNHLY, CDR2 FYNNEI. The V end lost 5 bases, the J end lost 4 bases, and 11 bases lay between the germline ends.

This clonotype came up many times. The rearrangement uses TRBV6-1 and TRBJ2-3; 11 bases are a match to TRBD2. CDR3 length: 14 residues. The trim removed 6 bases at V and 4 bases at J, leaving 3 bases unmatched. CDR1 and CDR2 (germline): MNHNS, SASEGT. The CDR3 region has the DNA TGTGCCAGCAGACTAGCGGGAGAACCAGATACGCAGTATTTT. Its translation is CASRLAGEPDTQYF.

Ten or more counts support this clonotype. This sequence joins TRBV5-1 and TRBJ1-1, with TRBD1 identical over 7 bases. Per the germline V gene, CDR1 is SGHRS and CDR2 is YFSETQ. With 1 base clipped from V and 4 bases from J, the junction kept 7 bases outside the gene matches. The CDR3 sequence is 15 residues long. The CDR3 sequence is CASSLPRQGGTEAFF. DNA of the CDR3: TGCGCCAGCAGCTTGCCCCGACAGGGAGGCACTGAAGCTTTCTTT. The variable domain in full, completed from reference TRBV5-1 and TRBJ1-1, reads KAGVTQTPRYLIKTRGQQVTLSCSPISGHRSVSWYQQTPGQGLQFLFEYFSETQRNKGNFPGRFSGRQFSNSRSEMNVSTLELGDSALYLCASSLPRQGGTEAFFGQGTRLTVV.

This clonotype was counted ten times or more. This chain joins TRBV5-1 and TRBJ2-7; 9 positions match TRBD2. The CDR3 is made up of 15 amino acids. With V trimmed by 3 bases and J by 2 bases, 6 bases remained unmatched. The V gene's germline CDR1 is SGHRS and CDR2 YFSETQ. CDR3 in DNA: TGCGCCAGCAGCTGGGGACTAGCAGATACCTACGAGCAGTACTTC. It codes for CASSWGLADTYEQYF.

This clonotype turned up a few times. V and J are TRBV2 and TRBJ2-6; D may match TRBD1 or TRBD2 (5 bases each). V was trimmed by 11 bases and J by 0 bases, leaving 8 bases between them. The CDR3 is made up of 13 amino acids. Germline V gene lookup returns CDR1 SNHLY and CDR2 FYNNEI. The CDR3 DNA reads as TGTGCCCCAGGGAGCTCTGGGGCCAACGTCCTGACTTTC. It encodes CAPGSSGANVLTF.

This clonotype was observed a handful of times. The chain uses TRBV5-5 and TRBJ2-1; possibly TRBD1 for D (6 bases). Trimming took off 3 bases at V and 4 bases at J, with 14 bases between the two ends. From germline, CDR1 is SGHKS and CDR2 YYEKEE (reference sequence). This CDR3 region has 15 residues. CDR3 in amino acids: CASSSHRAGYNEQFF. In DNA form, the CDR3 reads TGTGCCAGCAGCTCCCACAGGGCGGGTTACAATGAGCAGTTCTTC. The whole variable domain, filled in from reference TRBV5-5 and TRBJ2-1, reads DAGVTQSPTHLIKTRGQQVTLRCSPISGHKSVSWYQQVLGQGPQFIFQYYEKEERGRGNFPDRFSARQFPNYSSELNVNALLLGDSALYLCASSSHRAGYNEQFFGPGTRLTVL.

The DNA of the CDR3 is TGTGCCATCAGTCTGGGAGGGGTGTACCAAGAGACCCAGTACTTC. Residues: CAISLGGVYQETQYF. The chain has TRBV10-3 and TRBJ2-5, with 7 bases identical to TRBD2. Looked up from germline, CDR1 is ENHRY and CDR2 is SYGVKD. The CDR3 length is 15 residues. Trimming at V came to 5 bases and at J to 0 bases, leaving 6 bases not matched to a gene.

This clonotype showed up many times. CDR3 in amino acids: CASSFHRGISYNEQFF. CDR3 sequence (DNA): TGTGCCAGCAGTTTTCATCGGGGCATCTCCTACAATGAGCAGTTCTTC. The chain combines TRBV12-3 or TRBV12-4 with TRBJ2-1; the D gene could be TRBD1 or TRBD2 (5 bases each). The CDR3 totals 16 residues. Trimming stripped 3 bases from V and 0 bases from J, with 12 bases between.

CDR3: CASSWRAPGTEAFF. The CDR3 DNA sequence: TGTGCCAGCAGCTGGAGGGCCCCGGGGACTGAAGCTTTCTTT. This chain connects TRBV7-2 to TRBJ1-1; no clear D. CDR1 and CDR2 from the germline V gene are SGHTA and FQGNSA. V lost 4 bases, J lost 5 bases, and 14 bases lay in between. The CDR3 consists of 14 residues.

V and J are TRBV12-3 or TRBV12-4 and TRBJ1-2; TRBD1 agrees at 9 bases. The trim removed 6 bases at V and 8 bases at J, leaving 13 bases unmatched. The CDR3 runs to 15 residues. The DNA for the CDR3 is TGTGCCAGCAGAACCCGCGGGACAGGGCCTCACGGCTACACCTTC. The encoded protein is CASRTRGTGPHGYTF.

This clonotype was found many times. At one end the junction does not follow the germline gene, possibly because of a read error. V usage is TRBV7-8 and J usage is TRBJ2-5, with 11 nucleotides matching TRBD2. CDR3 size: 15 residues. Germline V gives CDR1 SGHVS, CDR2 FQNEAQ. Written as DNA, the CDR3 is TGTGCCAGCACCTTAGCGGGAGGGGACCAAGAGACCCAGTACTTC. This sequence encodes CASTLAGGDQETQYF.

This clonotype was detected a few times. V and J are TRBV20-1 and TRBJ1-1; D is unresolved. CDR3 length: 15 amino acids. Trimming left V 0 bases short and J 3 bases short, with 14 bases between. The germline V gene has CDR1 DFQATT and CDR2 SNEGSKA (reference sequence). For the CDR3, the DNA is TGCAGTGCTAGAGATCGGCGGAGTTGGGACACTGAAGCTTTCTTT. This encodes CSARDRRSWDTEAFF.

This chain joins TRBV6-1 and TRBJ1-6; D not resolved. Trimming removed 8 bases from V and 7 bases from J, with 15 bases in between. The length of the CDR3 is 14 residues. CDR1 is MNHNS, CDR2 SASEGT, per germline. The CDR3 here is CASLGLAGNSPLHF. CDR3 coding DNA: TGTGCCAGCCTGGGTTTGGCGGGCAATTCACCCCTCCACTTT.